A selection of T cell receptor beta chains follows, all from one sample in a study of shared clonotypes between healthy human individuals. Assay: immunoSEQ multiplex PCR; the TCRdb copy retains only in-frame clones and omits some. Here the sample spans about 2.4 million clones, roughly 93% being singletons. Sequencing input: naive CD4+ T cells from PBMCs. The receptors here all came from a man between 18 and 29 years old in good health. Some clones in this sample may be carry-over from other donors' samples. Both conserved end residues are part of each CDR3. A D gene is named only where the DNA matches it firmly. The size entry is marked missing in some rows and otherwise reads once, few, many or a size class.

>-|15|TRBJ2-7|TRBV5-4|-
TGTGCCAGCAGCTTGGGGGGTACAGGGCACTACGAGCAGTACTTC
CASSLGGTGHYEQYF
>-|14|TRBJ1-5|TRBV5-1|-
TGCGCCAGCAGCTTGGGAGGGAATGGACAGCCCCAGCATTTT
CASSLGGNGQPQHF
>-|15|TRBJ2-1|TRBV6-5|-
TGTGCCAGCAGTTACCGGCCAGGCTCCTACAATGAGCAGTTCTTC
CASSYRPGSYNEQFF
>-|14|TRBJ2-7|TRBV29-1|-
TGCAGCGTTGAACTGGGGCAGGCGTCCTACGAGCAGTACTTC
CSVELGQASYEQYF
>-|17|TRBJ2-1|TRBV28|TRBD2
TGTGCCAGCTCCCCCACTAGCGGGAGGGGCTCCTACAATGAGCAGTTCTTC
CASSPTSGRGSYNEQFF
>-|17|TRBJ2-5|TRBV7-6|TRBD2
TGTGCCAGCAGCCCCCTATTAGGCGGGAGGGCCCAAGAGACCCAGTACTTC
CASSPLLGGRAQETQYF
>-|13|TRBJ2-3|TRBV5-1|-
TGCGCCAGCAGCTCCTTAGTAACAGATACGCAGTATTTT
CASSSLVTDTQYF
>once|15|TRBJ1-2|TRBV5-1|-
TGCGCCAGCAGCTTCCAACCGGCCGGGGAATATGGCTACACCTTC
CASSFQPAGEYGYTF
>-|15|TRBJ2-5|TRBV19|TRBD2
TGTGCCAGTAGTATGGGAGGGTCTGCCAAGGAGACCCAGTACTTC
CASSMGGSAKETQYF
>-|13|TRBJ1-1|TRBV6-5|-
TGTGCCAGCAGTTACAAAAGGGGCTCCGAAGCTTTCTTT
CASSYKRGSEAFF
>-|13|TRBJ1-5|TRBV15|-
TGTGCCACCAGCAGAACCCGAGAGGGTCCCCAGCATTTT
CATSRTREGPQHF
>-|17|TRBJ2-4|TRBV7-8|-
TGTGCCAGCAGCTCCCGTTGGGGGGTCCTAGCCAAAAACATTCAGTACTTC
CASSSRWGVLAKNIQYF
>once|14|TRBJ2-1|TRBV7-3|-
TGTGCCAGCAGCTTAAAGGCAGCTCGGGATGAGCAGTTCTTC
CASSLKAARDEQFF
>-|17|TRBJ2-3|TRBV7-3|TRBD2
TGTGCCAGCAGCTTAATCCAGACTAGCGGGAGCGCAGATACGCAGTATTTT
CASSLIQTSGSADTQYF
>once|20|TRBJ1-4|TRBV5-1|-
TGCGCCAGCAGCTTGGGCGTGACAGCATCGTCTCGCGGTACTAATGAAAAACTGTTTTTT
CASSLGVTASSRGTNEKLFF
>once|15|TRBJ2-3|TRBV28|TRBD2
TGTGCCAGCAGCCCCGTGCTAGCGGGCACAGATACGCAGTATTTT
CASSPVLAGTDTQYF
>-|14|TRBJ2-1|TRBV7-2|-
TGTGCCAGCAGCTTAGCAGGGGGGGCCCCGGAGCAGTTCTTC
CASSLAGGAPEQFF
>-|13|TRBJ1-5|TRBV10-2|-
TGCGCCAGCATGACAGGATTCTTCCAGCCCCAGCATTTT
CASMTGFFQPQHF
>-|15|TRBJ1-2|TRBV6-1|-
TGTGCCAGCAGTCGCCAGGCGGGAGTCAACTATGGCTACACCTTC
CASSRQAGVNYGYTF
>-|13|TRBJ2-4|TRBV19|TRBD1
TGTGCCAGTAGACCGGGACAGGGGGACATTCAGTACTTC
CASRPGQGDIQYF
>-|14|TRBJ1-1|TRBV18|TRBD1
TGTGCCAGCTCTCGGACAGGGGCTAACACTGAAGCTTTCTTT
CASSRTGANTEAFF
>-|16|TRBJ1-5|TRBV23-1|-
TGCGCCAGCAGTCCAGGCGACATTCTTAGCAATCAGCCCCAGCATTTT
CASSPGDILSNQPQHF
>-|12|TRBJ1-3|TRBV14|-
TGTGCCAGCAGCGCTTGGGGAAACACCATATATTTT
CASSAWGNTIYF
>-|13|TRBJ2-7|TRBV29-1|TRBD1
TGCAGCGCCAGAGGGACAGGGATCTCCGAGCAGTACTTC
CSARGTGISEQYF
>-|14|TRBJ2-3|TRBV9|-
TGTGCCAGCAGCGTAGAGGCGTACACAGATACGCAGTATTTT
CASSVEAYTDTQYF
>-|18|TRBJ1-2|TRBV11-2|TRBD1
TGTGCCAGCAGCTCCCCCAGGGGAGGGGGCCCCGACCGGGGAGGCTACACCTTC
CASSSPRGGGPDRGGYTF
>-|13|TRBJ1-5|TRBV2|-
TGTGCCAGCAGTGAAGAGGGTTTTCAGCCCCAGCATTTT
CASSEEGFQPQHF
>-|14|TRBJ1-3|TRBV28|TRBD1
TGTGCCAGCAGTCCAGGGGGCTTTGGAAACACCATATATTTT
CASSPGGFGNTIYF
>-|13|TRBJ1-1|TRBV28|-
TGTGCCAGCAGTTTACCTATGAACACTGAAGCTTTCTTT
CASSLPMNTEAFF
>-|14|TRBJ1-2|TRBV23-1|TRBD1
TGCGCCAGCAGTCTCGGACAGGGAGAGGATGGCTACACCTTC
CASSLGQGEDGYTF
>-|15|TRBJ2-2|TRBV28|-
TGTGCCAGCAGTTTTTGGGGAACTGACACCGGGGAGCTGTTTTTT
CASSFWGTDTGELFF
>-|14|TRBJ2-1|TRBV5-4|TRBD2
TGTGCCAGCAGCGCCGGGACTACCGACAATGAGCAGTTCTTC
CASSAGTTDNEQFF
>-|14|TRBJ2-3|TRBV5-1|-
TGCGCCAGCAGCTTGGGACAGGTCGGAGATACGCAGTATTTT
CASSLGQVGDTQYF